This is a list of T cell receptor beta chains from one sample in a study of T cells in localized non-small cell lung cancer. TCRdb's table, derived via immunoSEQ multiplex PCR, lists solely in-frame clones and lacks some. The repertoire holds 55,000 to 75,000 clones, with about 89% as singletons. Specimen: peripheral blood, collected before any cancer treatment. Receptors were obtained from a man aged 40 to 70 with stage I lung adenocarcinoma. The CDR3 runs from the conserved cysteine through the conserved F or W. D genes are given only for firm matches. Where a row states a size, it is once, few, many or the class of an expanded clone; other rows omit it.

d_call j_call clone_size v_call cdr3_nt cdr3_aa
TRBD1 TRBJ1-6 - TRBV5-1 TGCGCCAGCAGCTCGTTAACAGGGGATAATTCACCCCTCCACTTT CASSSLTGDNSPLHF
- TRBJ1-1 - TRBV30 TGTGCCTGGAAAGGGGGGGTGAACACTGAAGCTTTCTTT CAWKGGVNTEAFF
TRBD1 TRBJ2-7 once TRBV5-6 TGTGCCAGCAGCTTGGTCGACAGGGTCTACGAGCAGTACTTC CASSLVDRVYEQYF
TRBD2 TRBJ2-1 - TRBV4-1 TGCGCCAGCAGCCAAACGTCCGGGACTAGCGCCTCAAAGTTCTTC CASSQTSGTSASKFF
- TRBJ2-7 - TRBV4-1 TGCGCCAGCAGCCAAGTTGAAGGGAACTACGAGCAGTACTTC CASSQVEGNYEQYF
- TRBJ2-1 - TRBV5-6 TGTGCCAGCAGGGGGAGAGGGGATATCAATGAGCAGTTCTTC CASRGRGDINEQFF
- TRBJ2-1 - TRBV7-7 TGTGCTAGCAGCTCCTTGGGATCCAATGAGCAGTTCTTC CASSSLGSNEQFF
TRBD2 TRBJ2-7 - TRBV9 TGTGCCAGCAGTTTAACTAGCGGGAGTACCTACGAGCAGTACTTC CASSLTSGSTYEQYF
TRBD2 TRBJ2-5 few TRBV11-2 TGTGCCAGCAGCTTACTCGAGGGACTAGCGGAAACTCAAGAGACCCAGTACTTC CASSLLEGLAETQETQYF
- TRBJ2-3 - TRBV19 TGTGCCAGTGCCGAGGGCGGGACCCTGGGAGATACGCAGTATTTT CASAEGGTLGDTQYF
- TRBJ2-1 - TRBV6-1 TGTGCCAGCAGTGAACTGTCAAACCCCTCCTACAATGAGCAGTTCTTC CASSELSNPSYNEQFF
- TRBJ2-1 - TRBV7-8 TGTGCCAGCAGCTCGTACGTTGAGGCGGGCGGCAATGAGCAGTTCTTC CASSSYVEAGGNEQFF
- TRBJ1-5 - TRBV9 TGTGCCAGCAGCGTCGAACCGGGACCCTATAGCAATCAGCCCCAGCATTTT CASSVEPGPYSNQPQHF
- TRBJ1-1 - TRBV5-1 TGCGCCAGCAGCTTTGGAGTAACAGGGAACACTGAAGCTTTCTTT CASSFGVTGNTEAFF
TRBD2 TRBJ2-1 - TRBV7-9 TGTGCCAGCAGCTTCGACCCGAGCGGGAGGTTGGGTAATGAGCAGTTCTTC CASSFDPSGRLGNEQFF
TRBD1 TRBJ2-7 - TRBV6-1 TGTGCCAGCAGTGGAACTTCGACAGGGACCTACGAGCAGTACTTC CASSGTSTGTYEQYF
TRBD1 TRBJ2-7 - TRBV2 TGTGCCAGCATGGGACAGGGATCCTACGAGCAGTACTTC CASMGQGSYEQYF
- TRBJ1-5 - TRBV21-1 TGTGCCAGCAGCAAAAGAGGGAACAGGGGTGGCAATCAGCCCCAGCATTTT CASSKRGNRGGNQPQHF
TRBD1 TRBJ1-4 - TRBV19 TGTGCCAGTACGAGGACAGGGGCCTCCATCCTGGAAAAACTGTTTTTT CASTRTGASILEKLFF
TRBD2 TRBJ2-5 - TRBV29-1 TGCAGCGTTGGATCTAGCGGGGGCCAAGAGACCCAGTACTTC CSVGSSGGQETQYF
- TRBJ1-1 - TRBV6-1 TGTGCCAGCAGTGAGTTGATTGAAGCTTTCTTT CASSELIEAFF
- TRBJ2-7 - TRBV6-1 TGTGCCAGCAGTGAAGCAGAGACAGCATACGAGCAGTACTTC CASSEAETAYEQYF
TRBD1 TRBJ1-5 - TRBV30 TGTGCCTGGAGTGTCGGGACAGGGGATCAGCCCCAGCATTTT CAWSVGTGDQPQHF
TRBD2 TRBJ2-1 - TRBV11-3 TGTGCCAGCAGCCAGAGCGGGAGTAATGAGCAGTTCTTC CASSQSGSNEQFF